One sample yielded the 9 T cell receptor beta chains listed below, sequenced in a study of blood T cell repertoires in COVID-19. Measured with immunoSEQ multiplex PCR; TCRdb has only the in-frame clones, and not every one. The data hold 45,000 to 60,000 clones, with almost 85% observed a single time. Material for sequencing was peripheral blood. The source is a woman of 80 years or more with acute or convalescent COVID-19.

This clone was detected only a few times. The chain joins TRBV7-2 to TRBJ1-6; TRBD1 matches at 7 bases. V was pared by 5 bases and J by 4 bases, with 8 bases of the junction left unmatched. The CDR3 loop spans 16 amino acids. The germline V gene encodes CDR1 SGHTA and CDR2 FQGNSA. The CDR3 loop reads CASSPPKTGYNSPLHF. In nucleotides, the CDR3 is TGTGCCAGCAGCCCGCCAAAGACAGGGTATAATTCACCCCTCCACTTT.

In its sample, this clone was seen a few times. The chain carries TRBV2 and TRBJ2-7; TRBD1 matches at 7 bases. This CDR3 comprises 12 residues. Trimming removed 5 bases from V and 3 bases from J; junction bases left unmatched: 1. Germline CDR1 SNHLY, CDR2 FYNNEI. CDR3 in amino acids: CASSTGVYEQYF. The CDR3 nucleotides are TGTGCCAGCAGTACAGGGGTCTACGAGCAGTACTTC.

The chain recombines TRBV6-5 with TRBJ1-1, with D tentatively TRBD1 (5 bases). Trimming stripped 7 bases from V and 5 bases from J, with 14 bases between. The germline V gene has CDR1 MNHEY and CDR2 SVGAGI. This CDR3 comprises 13 residues. The CDR3 is CASKPGGGTEAFF. For the CDR3, the DNA is TGTGCCAGCAAACCTGGGGGGGGAACTGAAGCTTTCTTT.

The CDR3 reads CASSLRTGGGNTIYF. The CDR3 DNA is TGTGCCAGCAGTCTACGGACAGGGGGTGGAAACACCATATATTTT. This chain links TRBV27 with TRBJ1-3; 10 bases fit TRBD1. The ends lost 5 bases at V and 3 bases at J; junction bases unmatched: 4. Germline CDR1 is MNHEY and CDR2 is SMNVEV (reference sequence). The CDR3 runs to 15 residues.

V usage is TRBV7-9 and J usage is TRBJ1-6; 8 nucleotides line up with TRBD1. J was trimmed by 7 bases and V by 3 bases; bases with no gene match: 5. The CDR3 is made up of 15 amino acids. Per germline, CDR1 SEHNR and CDR2 FQNEAQ (reference sequence). CDR3 region: CASSFRQGANSPLHF. CDR3 coding DNA: TGTGCCAGCAGCTTCAGGCAGGGGGCGAATTCACCCCTCCACTTT.

The rearrangement links TRBV30 to TRBJ2-7; TRBD1 matches at 9 bases. CDR3 length equals 13 residues. V lost 1 base and J lost 6; bases outside the gene matches: 4. Germline CDR1 reads GTSNPN; CDR2 reads SVGIG (reference sequence). The CDR3 spells CAWSGDRVSEQYF. DNA for the CDR3: TGTGCCTGGAGTGGGGACAGGGTTAGCGAGCAGTACTTC.

J is TRBJ1-4 and V is TRBV20-1; no reliable D call. CDR3 size: 11 residues. The germline V gene encodes CDR1 DFQATT and CDR2 SNEGSKA (reference sequence). The V end was cut by 6 bases, the J end by 3 bases, with 5 bases between. CDR3 loop: CSANSNEKLFF. CDR3 sequence (DNA): TGCAGTGCGAACTCTAATGAAAAACTGTTTTTT.

The V gene is TRBV7-6, the J gene TRBJ2-4, with 7 bases identical to TRBD2. This CDR3 is 14 amino acids long. CDR1 and CDR2 (germline): SGHVS, FNYEAQ. Unmatched junction bases numbered 0, after V lost 3 bases and J lost 1 base. CDR3 region: CASSLGGAKNIQYF. In nucleotides, the CDR3 is TGTGCCAGCAGCTTGGGGGGGGCCAAAAACATTCAGTACTTC.

This clone has just one count. J is TRBJ1-6 and V is TRBV27; D uncertain. V was trimmed by 3 bases and J by 7 bases, leaving 10 bases between them. The germline CDR1 and CDR2 sequences are MNHEY and SMNVEV (reference sequence). The CDR3 loop spans 14 amino acids. CDR3 protein: CASSLLRVNSPLHF. The CDR3 DNA reads as TGTGCCAGCAGTTTGTTGAGGGTCAATTCACCCCTCCACTTT.